Listed below are T cell receptor beta chains from one sample, sequenced in a study of T cell repertoires in cytomegalovirus infection. Their antigens remain unidentified. TCRdb used MiXCR to reprocess the reads, holding one entry per CDR3 protein. The sample has approximately 600,000 distinct CDR3 sequences; approximately 40% are singletons. This sample comprised cultured PBMCs, obtained from culture after CMV antigen stimulation. The receptors were sampled from a human donor in good health (CMV status not recorded). Some clones in this sample may be carry-over from other donors' samples. The conserved cysteine and the conserved F or W are not part of the CDR3 here. Rows give clone size only sometimes, using once, few, many, or a class for an expanded clone.

TRBJ2-1,TRBV15,NA,ATSREFDRIDEQF
TRBJ2-3,TRBV5-1,NA,ASSWTSGAQY
TRBJ2-3,TRBV12-3/TRBV12-4,NA,ASTLGDTQY
TRBJ1-1,TRBV4-1,few,ASTRGPNTEAF
TRBJ2-1,TRBV5-1,once,ASSFLAGDNNEQF
TRBJ1-2,TRBV15,once,ATSRGTEGYT
TRBJ1-6,TRBV4-1,NA,ASSQGRGLRTLH
TRBJ2-1,TRBV7-6,few,ASSSLGHNEQF
TRBJ1-3,TRBV7-2,few,ASSLEPLTATGNTIY
TRBJ2-3,TRBV7-3,NA,ASSPSPQRFTDMQY
TRBJ2-7,TRBV6-1,few,ASSATGGPYEQY
TRBJ2-7,TRBV6-1,NA,ASRDEGTGSFEQY
TRBJ1-5,TRBV19,NA,ASSLRADNNQPQH
TRBJ1-5,TRBV7-2,few,ASSLYGTDSNQPQH
TRBJ2-7,TRBV29-1,NA,SVERGGPHYEQY
TRBJ1-5,TRBV5-4,NA,ASSLRGQDQPQH
TRBJ2-3,TRBV5-4,few,AGQRGGEDTQY
TRBJ1-6,TRBV27,few,ASSRPMGTGKRSPLH
TRBJ1-4,TRBV29-1,few,SVDGGSNEKLF
TRBJ1-5,TRBV20-1,few,SARRPGTGSNQPQH